The rows below give T cell receptor beta chains drawn from one sample of a study of T cell responses to AZD1222 COVID-19 vaccine. Clones were sequenced by immunoSEQ multiplex PCR, and TCRdb holds only the in-frame ones, with some missing. The data contain about 120,000 clones, about 90% of them seen just once; the ten biggest clones take up 10%. The sample was peripheral blood, taken on day 0 of AZD1222 vaccination. The receptors were sampled from an adult in good health. Both conserved end residues are part of each CDR3. The D gene is left open where the match is weak. Some rows have no size entry. The others give once, few or many, or a class for an expanded clone.

V	J	D	size	CDR3	DNA
TRBV12-3/TRBV12-4	TRBJ1-1	-	-	CASSLWVNTEAFF	TGTGCCAGCAGTTTATGGGTGAACACTGAAGCTTTCTTT
TRBV2	TRBJ2-7	TRBD2	-	CASRAPGTRAYEQYF	TGTGCCAGCAGAGCTCCCGGGACTAGGGCTTACGAGCAGTACTTC
TRBV5-4	TRBJ2-7	-	once	CASSPAPSASSYEQYF	TGTGCCAGCAGCCCGGCCCCCAGCGCGAGCTCCTACGAGCAGTACTTC
TRBV7-9	TRBJ2-3	TRBD2	-	CASSHRTSGGISTDTQYF	TGTGCCAGCAGCCATCGGACTAGCGGGGGGATTAGCACAGATACGCAGTATTTT
TRBV6-5	TRBJ1-3	-	-	CASSYSSASGNTIYF	TGTGCCAGCAGTTACTCCTCAGCCTCTGGAAACACCATATATTTT
TRBV19	TRBJ2-2	-	-	CASSIQNTGELFF	TGTGCCAGTAGTATTCAGAACACCGGGGAGCTGTTTTTT
TRBV30	TRBJ2-1	-	-	CAWSLLGSSYNEQFF	TGTGCCTGGAGCCTCCTCGGAAGCTCCTACAATGAGCAGTTCTTC
TRBV19	TRBJ2-2	TRBD2	-	CASSSSGGESGTGELFF	TGTGCCAGTAGTAGTAGCGGGGGGGAATCGGGCACCGGGGAGCTGTTTTTT
TRBV7-2	TRBJ2-7	-	-	CASSLALTGTDSYEQYF	TGTGCCAGCAGCTTAGCGCTCACCGGGACGGACTCCTACGAGCAGTACTTC
TRBV4-3	TRBJ2-1	-	-	CASEWGAKRDLSNEQFF	TGCGCCAGCGAATGGGGGGCCAAGCGGGACCTGTCCAATGAGCAGTTCTTC
TRBV12-3/TRBV12-4	TRBJ1-2	-	-	CASTTQWTTGYTF	TGTGCCAGCACCACTCAGTGGACAACCGGCTACACCTTC
TRBV6-1	TRBJ1-4	-	-	CASSETQTGANEKLFF	TGTGCCAGCAGTGAAACCCAGACGGGGGCTAATGAAAAACTGTTTTTT
TRBV19	TRBJ2-1	-	once	CASSIVPGSSYNEQFF	TGTGCCAGTAGTATAGTCCCTGGGAGCTCCTACAATGAGCAGTTCTTC
TRBV11-3	TRBJ2-3	-	-	CASSSEDTQYF	TGTGCCAGCAGCTCGGAGGATACGCAGTATTTT
TRBV15	TRBJ2-7	TRBD2	-	CATSRDQASGVYEQYF	TGTGCCACCAGCAGAGATCAGGCTAGCGGGGTCTACGAGCAGTACTTC
TRBV11-2	TRBJ1-3	-	-	CASSLVGSYSGNTIYF	TGTGCCAGCAGCTTAGTCGGCAGCTACTCTGGAAACACCATATATTTT
TRBV6-5	TRBJ2-7	TRBD2	-	CASSSLAGGSYEQYF	TGTGCCAGCAGTTCCTTAGCGGGGGGGTCCTACGAGCAGTACTTC
TRBV5-4	TRBJ2-2	TRBD2	-	CASSVAGGPVTGELFF	TGTGCCAGCAGCGTAGCGGGGGGGCCGGTCACCGGGGAGCTGTTTTTT
TRBV28	TRBJ1-1	-	-	CASSFRDLPEAFF	TGTGCCAGCAGTTTCCGGGACCTCCCTGAAGCTTTCTTT
TRBV7-2	TRBJ2-1	-	-	CASSPLSGPKNEQFF	TGTGCCAGCAGCCCTCTTAGCGGACCCAAGAATGAGCAGTTCTTC
TRBV30	TRBJ2-5	TRBD1	once	CAWSLQGLETQYF	TGTGCCTGGAGTCTACAGGGGTTAGAGACCCAGTACTTC
TRBV5-6	TRBJ2-2	-	-	CASSLIGAGELFF	TGTGCCAGCAGCTTGATCGGCGCCGGGGAGCTGTTTTTT